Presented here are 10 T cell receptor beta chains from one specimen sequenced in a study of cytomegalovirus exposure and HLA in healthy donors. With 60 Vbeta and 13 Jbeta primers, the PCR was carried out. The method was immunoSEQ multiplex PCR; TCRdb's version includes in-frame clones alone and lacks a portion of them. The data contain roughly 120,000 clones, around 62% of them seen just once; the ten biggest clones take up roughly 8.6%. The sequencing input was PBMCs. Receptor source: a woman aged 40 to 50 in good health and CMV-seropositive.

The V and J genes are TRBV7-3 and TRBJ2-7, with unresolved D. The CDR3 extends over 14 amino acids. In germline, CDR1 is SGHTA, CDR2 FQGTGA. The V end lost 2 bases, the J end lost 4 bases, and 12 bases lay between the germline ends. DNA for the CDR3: TGTGCCAGCAGCTTACATGCTGGGCCGTACGAGCAGTACTTC. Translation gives CASSLHAGPYEQYF. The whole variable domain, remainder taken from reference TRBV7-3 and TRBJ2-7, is GAGVSQTPSNKVTEKGKYVELRCDPISGHTALYWYRQSLGQGPEFLIYFQGTGAADDSGLPNDRFFAVRPEGSVSTLKIQRTERGDSAVYLCASSLHAGPYEQYFGPGTRLTVT.

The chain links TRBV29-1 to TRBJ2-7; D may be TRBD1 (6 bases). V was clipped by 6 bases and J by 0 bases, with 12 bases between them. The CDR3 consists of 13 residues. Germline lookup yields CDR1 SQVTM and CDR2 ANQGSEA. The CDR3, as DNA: TGCAGCGTATCAGACAGGAGCTCCTACGAGCAGTACTTC. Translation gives CSVSDRSSYEQYF.

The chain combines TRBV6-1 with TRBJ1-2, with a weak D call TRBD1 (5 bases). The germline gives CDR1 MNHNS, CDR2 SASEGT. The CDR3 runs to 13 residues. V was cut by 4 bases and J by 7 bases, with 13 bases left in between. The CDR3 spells CASSGRARSGYTF. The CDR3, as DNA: TGTGCCAGCAGTGGCAGGGCTAGATCTGGCTACACCTTC.

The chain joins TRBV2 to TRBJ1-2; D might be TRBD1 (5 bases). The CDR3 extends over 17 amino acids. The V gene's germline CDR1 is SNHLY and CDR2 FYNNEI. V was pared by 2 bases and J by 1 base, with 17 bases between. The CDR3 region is CASSEPRGRNVNYGYTF. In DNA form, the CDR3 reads TGTGCCAGCAGTGAACCCCGGGGGAGGAACGTTAACTATGGCTACACCTTC.

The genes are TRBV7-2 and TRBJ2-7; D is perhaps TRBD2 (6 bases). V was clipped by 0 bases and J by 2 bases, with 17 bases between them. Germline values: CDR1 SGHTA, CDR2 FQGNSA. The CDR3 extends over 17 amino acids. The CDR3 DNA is TGTGCCAGCAGCTTAGCCCGGGACTTCGACTCCCCCTACGAGCAGTACTTC. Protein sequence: CASSLARDFDSPYEQYF.

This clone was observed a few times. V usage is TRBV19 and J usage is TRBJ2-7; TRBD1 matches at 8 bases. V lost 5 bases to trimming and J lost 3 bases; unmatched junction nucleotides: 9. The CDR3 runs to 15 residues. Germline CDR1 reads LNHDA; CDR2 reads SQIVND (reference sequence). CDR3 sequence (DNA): TGTGCCAGTAGTCCAGGGGACAGGTTAAGCTACGAGCAGTACTTC. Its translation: CASSPGDRLSYEQYF.

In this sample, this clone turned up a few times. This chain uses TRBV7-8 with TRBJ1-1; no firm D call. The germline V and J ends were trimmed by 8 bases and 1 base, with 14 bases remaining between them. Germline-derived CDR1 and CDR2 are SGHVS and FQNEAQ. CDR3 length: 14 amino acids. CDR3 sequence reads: CASFPFDKNTEAFF. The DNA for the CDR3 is TGTGCCAGCTTCCCTTTTGACAAGAACACTGAAGCTTTCTTT.

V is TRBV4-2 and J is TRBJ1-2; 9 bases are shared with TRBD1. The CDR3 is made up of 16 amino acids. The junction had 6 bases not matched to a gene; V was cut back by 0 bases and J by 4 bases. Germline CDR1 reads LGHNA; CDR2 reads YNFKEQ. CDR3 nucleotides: TGTGCCAGCAGCCAAGACATTGGGACAGGGACCTATGGCTACACCTTC. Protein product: CASSQDIGTGTYGYTF.

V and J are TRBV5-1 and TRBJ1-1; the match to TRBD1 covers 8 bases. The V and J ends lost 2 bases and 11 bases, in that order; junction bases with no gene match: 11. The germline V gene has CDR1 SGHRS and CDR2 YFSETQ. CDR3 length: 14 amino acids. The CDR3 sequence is CASSLGTGGEGAFF. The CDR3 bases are TGCGCCAGCAGCTTAGGGACAGGCGGTGAGGGGGCTTTCTTT.

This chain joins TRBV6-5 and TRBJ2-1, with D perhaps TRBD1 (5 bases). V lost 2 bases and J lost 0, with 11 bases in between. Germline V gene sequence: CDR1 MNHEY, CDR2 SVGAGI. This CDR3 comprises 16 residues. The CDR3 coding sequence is TGTGCCAGCAGTTACAGACCCCAGGGCTCCTACAATGAGCAGTTCTTC. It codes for CASSYRPQGSYNEQFF.